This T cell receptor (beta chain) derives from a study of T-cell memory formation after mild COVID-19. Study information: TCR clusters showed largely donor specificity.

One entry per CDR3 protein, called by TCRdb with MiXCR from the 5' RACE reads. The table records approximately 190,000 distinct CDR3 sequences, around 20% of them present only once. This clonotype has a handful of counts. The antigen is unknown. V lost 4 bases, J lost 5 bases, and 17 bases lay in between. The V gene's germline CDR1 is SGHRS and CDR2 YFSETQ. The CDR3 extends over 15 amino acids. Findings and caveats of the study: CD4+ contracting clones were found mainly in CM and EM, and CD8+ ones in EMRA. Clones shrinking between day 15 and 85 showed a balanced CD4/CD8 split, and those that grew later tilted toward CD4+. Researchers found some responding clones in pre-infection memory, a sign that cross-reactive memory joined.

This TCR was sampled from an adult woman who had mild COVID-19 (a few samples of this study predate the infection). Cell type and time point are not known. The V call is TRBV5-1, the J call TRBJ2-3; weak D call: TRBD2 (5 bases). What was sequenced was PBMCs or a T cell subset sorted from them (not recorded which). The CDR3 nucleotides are TGCGCCAGCAGCCCCGGGATTCAAATCAGAGATACGCAGTATTTT. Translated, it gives CASSPGIQIRDTQYF.